This TCR beta chain came from a study of T cell changes during pregnancy in multiple sclerosis. Sequenced by immunoSEQ multiplex PCR; TCRdb stores in-frame clones only, minus some. The sample contains 50,000 to 75,000 clones, around 92% of which appear only once. The germline V gene encodes CDR1 MNHEY and CDR2 SMNVEV (reference sequence). The CDR3 contains 17 residues. V shed 2 bases, J shed 1 base, and the junction held 4 bases outside the gene matches. Sequenced material: peripheral blood, taken after pregnancy. This clonotype was obtained from a female donor in good health, enrolled as a control in a pregnancy study. V usage is TRBV27 and J usage is TRBJ2-6; 8 bases match TRBD1. CDR3 region: CASSLRTGLSGANVLTF. The CDR3 coding sequence is TGTGCCAGCAGTTTAAGGACAGGGCTATCTGGGGCCAACGTCCTGACTTTC.